This T cell receptor beta chain was profiled in a study of shared clonotypes between healthy human individuals (dated by TCRdb to 2019 to 2021). In the study overall: The cohort comprised a couple of women and three men aged 18 to 49 years. For each donor, CD4 naive and CD4 memory were each run on three plates, CD8 naive on two plates, and CD8 memory on one plate. To estimate repertoire size and how much clonotypes are shared between individuals, the study performed deep sequencing of blood TCR repertoires from a handful of healthy adults. Different laboratories and diverse techniques were used to prepare libraries and sequence TCR repertoires, to increase sequencing depth and limit assay-specific biases. Per donor, leukapheresis produced somewhere between about 0.94 and 8.9 billion PBMCs. Results the study describes overall, beyond this receptor: The small number of donors limited the genetic and exposure-history diversity represented. Sharing across a few donors was observed for around 5% of naive CD4, 3.5% of naive CD8, roughly 2.4% of memory CD4, and 0.4% of memory CD8 clonotypes. Rarefaction of sorted-subset datasets indicated incomplete sequencing despite the large sequencing depth. Compared with non-shared clonotypes, clonotypes shared by all four sorted-subset donors had higher generation probabilities. Only blood was sampled, and tissue TCR repertoires likely differ from those in blood. Based on pairwise subsampling, the degree of clonotype sharing among donors was expected to be affected by sequencing depth. Naive subsets generally had larger estimated clonotype richness than memory subsets.

The V end loses 3 bases and the J end loses 4 bases, and a stretch of 12 bases separates them. CDR1 and CDR2 are drawn from the germline V gene: SGHDN, FVKESK. The CDR3 numbers 14 residues from cysteine through phenylalanine. The retained sequence is limited to the CDR3, 42 bases, with the frame set at the first base. Points on this clone: Its antigen has not been determined. Base quality data are lacking; no much larger clone is found one base away.

TCR CDR3 regions were amplified from genomic DNA by multiplex PCR using the deep immunoSEQ assay. Extracted genomic DNA from each cell subset was spread evenly across all wells of several immunoSEQ 96-well plates, with each plate serving as a replicate. For sorted subsets, around 0.2 ug genomic DNA, equal to some 30,000 T cell genomes, was loaded into each replicate PCR. Purified libraries were quantified with a Qubit 3.0 fluorometer, sized on a Bioanalyzer 2100, and re-quantified with the KAPA Library Quantification kit. Each immunoSEQ 96-well plate was sequenced on its own single-read 150-cycle Illumina NextSeq 550 flow cell. Turning to the authors' computational methods: Because the immunoSEQ output held only junctional sequences and lacked quality scores, the filtering could not match the filtering applied to full-length reads. To assign V/J genes and CDR3, sequences were annotated against IMGT germline references using PyIR, a Python wrapper for IgBLAST v1.9. Any read was removed if the V/J assignment was weak (E-value above 1e-6), the CDR3 was missing, or the read contained stop codons, out-of-frame junctions, or ambiguous translated residues. A V3J clonotype was defined by an identical inferred V gene, J gene, and CDR3 amino acid sequence. The percentage overlap between two repertoires was calculated by dividing the number of shared unique clonotypes by the size of the smaller repertoire. Three approaches were used to assess repertoire richness: RTK rarefaction, the Chao1 estimator, and Recon v2.1 estimates of unobserved clonotypes. Generation probabilities were computed with OLGA for all TCRbeta clonotypes obtained by the gDNA method from several donors. The immuneACCESS repertoire file appears here via TCRdb, limited to in-frame rearrangements. These files lack a portion of the clones; in checked studies, under half of the deficit traces to unresolved V genes, and the cause of the others is not known. D and trimming come from the DNA, and the V and J calls and clone size come from that table. The sample table holds about 2.1 million clones, of which roughly 93% were seen once. The ten biggest clones cover more than 1.5% of the sample.

CD8 naive samples consisted of CD45RO-negative cells that were positively selected for CCR7, yielding a CD45RA+CCR7+ population without TemRA cells. The donors were healthy, HIV-negative adults who had no recently reported acute infections or vaccinations. Only Caucasian adults living in Nashville, Tennessee, USA were represented among the donors. Blood was obtained by leukapheresis, after which PBMCs were separated by Ficoll-Histopaque density gradient centrifugation and cryopreserved in liquid nitrogen vapor phase. Purity and quantity of every magnetically sorted T cell population were checked by analytical flow cytometry. From each sorted fraction, genomic DNA was isolated and quantified by UV absorbance on a Nanodrop 2000c.

Sequencing used naive CD8+ T cells from PBMCs. Interpreted using the paper, the cell subset or site label stands for: CD45RA+CCR7+. This clonotype was obtained from a man aged 18 to 35 in good health. Some clones in this sample may be carry-over from other donors' samples. Recombination connected TRBV14 to TRBJ1-2; TRBD1 is perhaps the D gene, given 5 matching bases. The CDR3 reads CASSQQGAVYGYTF. The nucleotide sequence reads as follows: TGTGCCAGCAGCCAGCAGGGTGCGGTCTATGGCTACACCTTC.